This T cell receptor (beta chain) was recorded in a study of T-cell reconstitution after alpha-beta-depleted transplantation in children. Unique molecular identifiers were used to barcode this TCRbeta library. Using its own MiXCR run on the PCR reads, TCRdb lists one record per CDR3 protein. Of around 600,000 distinct CDR3 sequences listed, over 9.5% were seen once; the top ten hold approximately 4.1%. The CDR3 runs to 16 residues. Per the germline V gene, CDR1 is MDHEN and CDR2 is SYDVKM. Trimming removed 6 bases from V and 7 bases from J; junction bases left unmatched: 9. The source was PBMCs from the stem cell graft donor, collected from the stem cell graft. This TCR was sampled from a human donor who donated a stem cell graft to a child with acute myeloid leukemia. The chain joins TRBV28 to TRBJ1-4, with 12 bases fitting TRBD1. The CDR3 is CASSPGTGGVREKLFF. The CDR3 DNA follows: TGTGCCAGCAGCCCTGGGACAGGGGGCGTGCGTGAAAAACTGTTTTTT.